This T cell receptor (beta chain) was retrieved from a study of OX40 agonist ivuxolimab in advanced cancers. Study-level results: CD4+ and CD8+ blood T cells expanded clonally by week 6 at 0.1 to 3.0 mg/kg.

The CDR3 has 17 amino acids. CDR1 and CDR2 from the germline V gene are SNHLY and FYNNEI. Trimming left V 6 bases short and J 1 base short, with 21 bases between. Method: immunoSEQ multiplex PCR; TCRdb's copy keeps in-frame clones and lacks some. Of about 66,000 clones listed, roughly four fifths were seen once; the top ten hold around 6.7%. Concerning this clone: Antigen specificity is unknown.

The starting material was CD4+ or CD8+ T cells sorted from blood, obtained in a trial of the OX40 agonist ivuxolimab. The source of this sequence is an adult with an advanced solid tumor such as melanoma, head and neck, liver or kidney cancer. The chain uses TRBV2 and TRBJ1-1, with D possibly being TRBD1 (6 bases). The CDR3 sequence: CASRTNRVWGRNTEAFF. For the CDR3, the DNA is TGTGCCAGCAGGACTAACAGGGTATGGGGAAGGAACACTGAAGCTTTCTTT.